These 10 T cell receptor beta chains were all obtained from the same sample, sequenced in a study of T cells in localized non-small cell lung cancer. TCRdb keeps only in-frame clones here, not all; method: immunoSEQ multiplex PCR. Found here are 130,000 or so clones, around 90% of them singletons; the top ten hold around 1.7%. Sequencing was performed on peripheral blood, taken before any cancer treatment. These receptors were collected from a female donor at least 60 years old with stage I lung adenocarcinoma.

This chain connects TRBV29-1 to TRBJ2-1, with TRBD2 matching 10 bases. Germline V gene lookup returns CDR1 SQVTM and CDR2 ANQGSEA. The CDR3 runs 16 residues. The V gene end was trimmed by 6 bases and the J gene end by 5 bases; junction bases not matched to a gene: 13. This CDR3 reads CSVRGDGAGGDNEQFF. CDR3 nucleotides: TGCAGCGTCCGGGGGGACGGAGCGGGAGGGGACAATGAGCAGTTCTTC.

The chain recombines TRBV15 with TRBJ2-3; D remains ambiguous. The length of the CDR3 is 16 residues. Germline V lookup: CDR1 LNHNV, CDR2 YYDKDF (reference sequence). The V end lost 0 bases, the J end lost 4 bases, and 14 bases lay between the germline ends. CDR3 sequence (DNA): TGTGCCACCAGCAGAGATCGTGTGGTTTCCGCAGATACGCAGTATTTT. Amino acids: CATSRDRVVSADTQYF. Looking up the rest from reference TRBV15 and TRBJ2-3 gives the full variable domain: DAMVIQNPRYQVTQFGKPVTLSCSQTLNHNVMYWYQQKSSQAPKLLFHYYDKDFNNEADTPDNFQSRRPNTSFCFLDIRSPGLGDTAMYLCATSRDRVVSADTQYFGPGTRLTVL.

DNA for the CDR3: TGTGCCAGCTCCGGTTTGACGAATGAGCAGTTCTTC. Residues: CASSGLTNEQFF. The chain couples TRBV2 to TRBJ2-1; D call uncertain. The germline V gene encodes CDR1 SNHLY and CDR2 FYNNEI. V was trimmed by 8 bases and J by 7 bases, leaving 12 bases between them. The CDR3 covers 12 residues.

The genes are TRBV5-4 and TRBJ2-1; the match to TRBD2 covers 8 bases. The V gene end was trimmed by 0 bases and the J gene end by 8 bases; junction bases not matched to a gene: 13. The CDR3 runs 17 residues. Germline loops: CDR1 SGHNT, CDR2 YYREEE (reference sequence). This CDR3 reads CASSLDPAGAAGYEQFF. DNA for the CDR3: TGTGCCAGCAGCTTGGACCCAGCGGGAGCAGCGGGGTATGAGCAGTTCTTC. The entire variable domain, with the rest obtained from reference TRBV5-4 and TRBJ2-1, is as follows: ETGVTQSPTHLIKTRGQQVTLRCSSQSGHNTVSWYQQALGQGPQFIFQYYREEENGRGNFPPRFSGLQFPNYSSELNVNALELDDSALYLCASSLDPAGAAGYEQFFGPGTRLTVL.

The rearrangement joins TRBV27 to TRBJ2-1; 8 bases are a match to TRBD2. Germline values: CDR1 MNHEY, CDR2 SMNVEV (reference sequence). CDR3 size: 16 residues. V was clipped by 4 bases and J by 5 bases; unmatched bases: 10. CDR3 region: CASSSIGLAEHNEQFF. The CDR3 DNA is TGTGCCAGCAGTTCCATAGGACTAGCTGAACACAATGAGCAGTTCTTC.

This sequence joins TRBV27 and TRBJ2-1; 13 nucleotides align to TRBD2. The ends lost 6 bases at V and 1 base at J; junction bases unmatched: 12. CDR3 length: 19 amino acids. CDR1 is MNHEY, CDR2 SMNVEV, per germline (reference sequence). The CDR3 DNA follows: TGTGCCAGCAGACGCGGGCGGACTAGCGGGAGCAGTTCCTACAATGAGCAGTTCTTC. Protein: CASRRGRTSGSSSYNEQFF.

The CDR3 region has the DNA TGCAGCGTTGTAGGGGGAGGGGGAGGCGAGACCCAGTACTTC. Amino acid sequence: CSVVGGGGGETQYF. The chain carries TRBV29-1 and TRBJ2-5; a weak D match, TRBD2 (7 bases). CDR3 length equals 14 residues. Germline V CDR1 and CDR2: SQVTM, ANQGSEA. V was cut by 4 bases and J by 5 bases, with 17 bases left in between.

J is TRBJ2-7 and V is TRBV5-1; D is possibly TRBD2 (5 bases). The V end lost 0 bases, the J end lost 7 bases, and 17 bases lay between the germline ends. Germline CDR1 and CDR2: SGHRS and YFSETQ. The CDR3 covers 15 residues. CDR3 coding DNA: TGCGCCAGCAGCTTGGATCTGGGGAGAAGGGATGAGCAGTACTTC. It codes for CASSLDLGRRDEQYF. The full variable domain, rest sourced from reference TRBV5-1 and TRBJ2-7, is KAGVTQTPRYLIKTRGQQVTLSCSPISGHRSVSWYQQTPGQGLQFLFEYFSETQRNKGNFPGRFSGRQFSNSRSEMNVSTLELGDSALYLCASSLDLGRRDEQYFGPGTRLTVT.

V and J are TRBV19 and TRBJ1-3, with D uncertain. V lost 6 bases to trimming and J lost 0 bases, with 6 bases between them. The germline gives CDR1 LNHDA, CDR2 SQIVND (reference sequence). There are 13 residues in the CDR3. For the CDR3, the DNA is TGTGCCAGTAGGGTTTTCTCTGGAAACACCATATATTTT. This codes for CASRVFSGNTIYF.

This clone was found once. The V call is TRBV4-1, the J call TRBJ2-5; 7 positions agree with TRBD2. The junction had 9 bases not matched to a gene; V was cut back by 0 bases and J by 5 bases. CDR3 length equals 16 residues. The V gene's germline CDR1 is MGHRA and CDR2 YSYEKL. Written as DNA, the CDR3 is TGCGCCAGCAGCCAAGAGGGCGGGAGAGATCCTGAGACCCAGTACTTC. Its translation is CASSQEGGRDPETQYF.